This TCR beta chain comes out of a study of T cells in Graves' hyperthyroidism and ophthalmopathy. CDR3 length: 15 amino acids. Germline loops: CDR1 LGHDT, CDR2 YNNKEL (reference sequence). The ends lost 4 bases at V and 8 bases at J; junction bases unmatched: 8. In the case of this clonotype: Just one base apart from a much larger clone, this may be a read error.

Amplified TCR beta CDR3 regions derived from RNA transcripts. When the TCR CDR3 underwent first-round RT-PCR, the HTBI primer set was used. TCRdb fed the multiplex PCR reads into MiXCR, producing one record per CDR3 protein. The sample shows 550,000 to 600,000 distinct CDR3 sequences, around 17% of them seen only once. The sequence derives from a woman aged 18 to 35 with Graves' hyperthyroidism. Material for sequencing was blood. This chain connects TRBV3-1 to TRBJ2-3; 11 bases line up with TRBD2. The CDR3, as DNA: TGTGCCAGCAGCCCTGAGACTAGCGGGAAAGTTACGCAGTATTTT. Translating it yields CASSPETSGKVTQYF.